The sequence of this T cell receptor beta chain was determined in a study of T-cell memory formation after mild COVID-19. In TCRdb, the 5' RACE reads were re-called with MiXCR into one record per CDR3 protein. The profile covers about 350,000 distinct CDR3 sequences, with roughly 15% appearing a single time and about a fifth taken by the ten largest. The table lists this clonotype with many counts. This CDR3 is built from 17 residues. V was pared by 1 base and J by 4 bases, with 11 bases of the junction left unmatched. From germline, CDR1 is LGHNA and CDR2 YNFKEQ. This clonotype originated in a man aged 18 to 35 who had mild COVID-19 (a few samples of this study predate the infection). Cell type and time point are not known. What was sequenced was PBMCs or a T cell subset sorted from them (not recorded which). The chain links TRBV4-2 to TRBJ2-3; 7 positions agree with TRBD1. The CDR3 nucleotides read TGTGCCAGCAGCCAAGGGGAGACAGGGAAGGGTCCAGATACGCAGTATTTT. This sequence encodes CASSQGETGKGPDTQYF.